These 26 T cell receptor beta chains came from one sample sequenced in a study of blood T cell repertoires in COVID-19. TCRdb's copy holds only in-frame clones and misses some; the assay was immunoSEQ multiplex PCR. The sample consists of 75,000 to 100,000 clones, roughly 80% of them appearing once. Input material: peripheral blood. The receptors originated from a man between 60 and 70 years old with acute or convalescent COVID-19.

V gene TRBV7-8 combines with J gene TRBJ1-4; 8 nucleotides agree with TRBD1. Germline CDR1 is SGHVS and CDR2 is FQNEAQ. CDR3 size: 15 residues. J gave up 1 base and V 5 bases, and 3 bases lay outside the gene matches. CDR3 protein: CASSPTGGTNEKLFF. The CDR3 nucleotides are TGTGCCAGCAGCCCTACAGGGGGAACTAATGAAAAACTGTTTTTT.

This clone was seen a few times. The chain carries TRBV7-9 and TRBJ1-1, with D unclear. CDR3 size: 13 residues. V dropped 5 bases and J dropped 4 bases, with 11 bases sitting between them. CDR1 is SEHNR, CDR2 FQNEAQ, per germline (reference sequence). The CDR3 bases are TGTGCCAGCAGCCTTGGCGAGGGCACTGAAGCTTTCTTT. It is translated as CASSLGEGTEAFF.

The chain is built from TRBV6-2 or TRBV6-3 and TRBJ2-7, with 9 bases matching TRBD2. The CDR3 runs to 15 residues. With V trimmed by 4 bases and J by 2 bases, 6 bases remained unmatched. The germline V gene has CDR1 MNHEY and CDR2 SVGEGT. The CDR3 spells CASSSSGAGPYEQYF. The DNA for the CDR3 is TGTGCCAGCAGTTCTAGCGGGGCGGGCCCCTACGAGCAGTACTTC.

The chain uses TRBV4-1 and TRBJ2-1; 7 bases are shared with TRBD1. The CDR3 runs 16 residues. Germline V gives CDR1 MGHRA, CDR2 YSYEKL. Trimming removed 1 base from V and 2 bases from J; junction bases left unmatched: 5. Here the CDR3 DNA reads TGCGCCAGCAGCCAAGGCCGGGACAGACCCTACAATGAGCAGTTCTTC. Translation gives CASSQGRDRPYNEQFF.

This chain connects TRBV6-5 to TRBJ2-2; D gene uncertain. Trimming took off 2 bases at V and 3 bases at J, with 4 bases between the two ends. The CDR3 loop spans 13 amino acids. In germline, CDR1 is MNHEY, CDR2 SVGAGI. CDR3 sequence: CASSYQDTGELFF. The CDR3 coding sequence is TGTGCCAGCAGTTACCAGGACACCGGGGAGCTGTTTTTT.

V and J are TRBV7-9 and TRBJ2-5, with TRBD2 identical over 15 bases. The germline V gene encodes CDR1 SEHNR and CDR2 FQNEAQ (reference sequence). The CDR3 consists of 17 residues. With 5 bases clipped from V and 7 bases from J, the junction kept 11 bases outside the gene matches. CDR3: CASSPRTSGGEAWTQYF. The CDR3, as DNA: TGTGCCAGCAGCCCACGGACTAGCGGGGGGGAAGCGTGGACCCAGTACTTC.

For the CDR3, the DNA is TGTGCCAGCAGTCGACAGGGAACCTTGGGGGACGAGCAGTACTTC. This codes for CASSRQGTLGDEQYF. V is TRBV6-5 and J is TRBJ2-7, with TRBD1 identical over 7 bases. With 5 bases clipped from V and 5 bases from J, the junction kept 12 bases outside the gene matches. The germline V gene encodes CDR1 MNHEY and CDR2 SVGAGI. The CDR3 length is 15 residues.

V and J are TRBV6-2 or TRBV6-3 and TRBJ1-6, with D unclear. Germline V gene sequence: CDR1 MNHEY, CDR2 SVGEGT. This CDR3 contains 13 residues. V lost 4 bases and J 7 bases, leaving 8 bases between the germline ends. The CDR3 nucleotides read TGTGCCAGCAGTTTAGCAGAGAATTCACCCCTCCACTTT. This gives the protein CASSLAENSPLHF.

The chain has TRBV28 and TRBJ2-3; 9 bases agree with TRBD1. V dropped 6 bases and J dropped 1; count of bases not matched to a gene: 5. This CDR3 contains 15 residues. The germline V gene encodes CDR1 MDHEN and CDR2 SYDVKM. The DNA of the CDR3 is TGTGCCAGCAGAAACAGGGGGCGCGGCACAGATACGCAGTATTTT. Translation: CASRNRGRGTDTQYF.

This chain connects TRBV10-3 to TRBJ1-2, with 10 bases fitting TRBD1. CDR1 and CDR2 from the germline V gene are ENHRY and SYGVKD. The V segment lost 3 bases and the J segment 8 bases; nucleotides outside the gene matches: 6. CDR3 length: 14 amino acids. The CDR3 spells CAISDPTGGHGYTF. DNA for the CDR3: TGTGCCATCAGTGACCCGACAGGGGGCCACGGCTACACCTTC.

CDR3 residues: CATSRDLAGTGNFNEQFF. The CDR3 region has the DNA TGTGCCACCAGCAGAGATCTTGCCGGGACAGGGAATTTCAATGAGCAGTTCTTC. This chain uses TRBV15 with TRBJ2-1; 9 bases agree with TRBD1. CDR3 length: 18 amino acids. From germline, CDR1 is LNHNV and CDR2 YYDKDF (reference sequence). Trimming at V came to 0 bases and at J to 6 bases, leaving 12 bases not matched to a gene.

This clone turned up a few times. V and J are TRBV11-2 and TRBJ2-2, with D perhaps matching TRBD2 (6 bases). Trimming took off 1 base at V and 6 bases at J, with 9 bases between the two ends. Looked up from germline, CDR1 is SGHAT and CDR2 is FQNNGV. This CDR3 is 14 amino acids long. CDR3 DNA sequence: TGTGCCAGCAGCTTAGTGGGGAGGTCCGGGGAGCTGTTTTTT. Translated: CASSLVGRSGELFF.

The V gene is TRBV10-3, the J gene TRBJ2-2; D not certain. The CDR3 consists of 13 residues. V dropped 10 bases and J dropped 3 bases, with 12 bases sitting between them. Germline CDR1 and CDR2: ENHRY and SYGVKD. The CDR3 region is CATILQDTGELFF. CDR3 DNA: TGTGCCACCATTCTGCAGGACACCGGGGAGCTGTTTTTT.

CDR3 in DNA: TGTGCCAGCAGCTCACTGAGCGGGGGGGCGGGAGATACGCAGTATTTT. Its translation: CASSSLSGGAGDTQYF. The chain uses TRBV11-3 and TRBJ2-3, with TRBD2 matching 10 bases. The germline V gene encodes CDR1 SGHNT and CDR2 YENEEA. This CDR3 spans 16 amino acids. The V segment lost 4 bases and the J segment 5 bases; nucleotides outside the gene matches: 9.

The chain is built from TRBV5-1 and TRBJ2-2; D is perhaps TRBD2 (6 bases). The germline V and J ends were trimmed by 0 bases and 0 bases, with 6 bases remaining between them. The germline CDR1 and CDR2 sequences are SGHRS and YFSETQ. The CDR3 spans 15 residues. Here the CDR3 DNA reads TGCGCCAGCAGCTTGGGACTAGCGAACACCGGGGAGCTGTTTTTT. This encodes CASSLGLANTGELFF.

This clone was counted once. J is TRBJ2-3 and V is TRBV7-2; D possibly corresponds to TRBD2 (5 bases). Germline CDR1 SGHTA, CDR2 FQGNSA. V lost 1 base and J 2 bases, leaving 10 bases between the germline ends. This CDR3 contains 15 residues. The CDR3 protein is CASSLETGYTDTQYF. CDR3 DNA: TGTGCCAGCAGCTTAGAAACGGGGTACACAGATACGCAGTATTTT. The whole variable domain, filled in from reference TRBV7-2 and TRBJ2-3, reads GAGVSQSPSNKVTEKGKDVELRCDPISGHTALYWYRQSLGQGLEFLIYFQGNSAPDKSGLPSDRFSAERTGGSVSTLTIQRTQQEDSAVYLCASSLETGYTDTQYFGPGTRLTVL.

The chain couples TRBV23-1 to TRBJ2-6; a weak D match, TRBD2 (6 bases). TRBV23-1 is recorded as an ORF, its role being uncertain. V was clipped by 1 base and J by 0 bases, with 16 bases between them. The CDR3 length is 19 residues. This CDR3 is CASSQCLGLTNSGANVLTF. The CDR3 coding sequence is TGCGCCAGCAGTCAATGTCTGGGACTGACCAACTCTGGGGCCAACGTCCTGACTTTC.

The chain has TRBV6-2 or TRBV6-3 and TRBJ1-5; D perhaps matches TRBD1 (6 bases). Per germline, CDR1 MNHEY and CDR2 SVGEGT. V lost 4 bases, J lost 7 bases, and 8 bases lay in between. The CDR3 totals 12 residues. The CDR3 nucleotides are TGTGCCAGCAGTTTAGACAGGCAGCCCCAGCATTTT. Translating it yields CASSLDRQPQHF.

As DNA, the CDR3 is TGTGCCAGCAGCCTCCCACTCGGACAGGGTCAGGGTGGCACTGAAGCTTTCTTT. Its translation is CASSLPLGQGQGGTEAFF. J is TRBJ1-1 and V is TRBV5-4, with TRBD1 identical over 8 bases. CDR3 length equals 18 residues. V shed 4 bases, J shed 4 bases, and the junction held 18 bases outside the gene matches. CDR1 and CDR2 (germline): SGHNT, YYREEE (reference sequence).

This clone came up once. The V gene is TRBV6-2 or TRBV6-3, the J gene TRBJ2-2; perhaps TRBD2 as D (5 bases). Looked up from germline, CDR1 is MNHEY and CDR2 is SVGEGT. The CDR3 extends over 18 amino acids. Trimming removed 4 bases from V and 3 bases from J, with 21 bases in between. The CDR3 sequence is CASSFVRGGTQDTGELFF. DNA for the CDR3: TGTGCCAGCAGTTTCGTCCGCGGAGGTACCCAAGACACCGGGGAGCTGTTTTTT.

This chain uses TRBV11-2 with TRBJ1-2, with D possibly matching TRBD1 (6 bases). The germline gives CDR1 SGHAT, CDR2 FQNNGV. V gave up 5 bases and J gave up 4 bases, with 17 bases separating them. The CDR3 is made up of 15 amino acids. CDR3 nucleotide sequence: TGTGCCAGCAGCACCCAGGGGTCCCTGGTCTATGGCTACACCTTC. This gives the protein CASSTQGSLVYGYTF.

This chain uses TRBV13 with TRBJ2-6, with 11 bases that match TRBD1. Trimming took 5 bases from V and 4 from J; bases not matched to a gene: 4. Germline assignment: CDR1 PRHDT and CDR2 FYEKMQ (reference sequence). The length of the CDR3 is 16 residues. DNA for the CDR3: TGTGCCAGCAGCATGGACAGGGGGCCCGGGGCCAACGTCCTGACTTTC. Protein: CASSMDRGPGANVLTF.

The rearrangement uses TRBV5-6 and TRBJ2-7; D gene ambiguous. Germline V gene data show CDR1 as SGHDT and CDR2 as YYEEEE. This CDR3 is 13 amino acids long. V lost 2 bases, J lost 5 bases, and 11 bases lay in between. CDR3 sequence reads: CASSFIMEHEQYF. The CDR3 DNA sequence: TGTGCCAGCAGCTTCATAATGGAGCACGAGCAGTACTTC.

This rearrangement joins TRBV7-6 to TRBJ2-2; 10 bases align to TRBD2. Germline lookup yields CDR1 SGHVS and CDR2 FNYEAQ. CDR3 size: 15 residues. V was pared by 2 bases and J by 8 bases, with 5 bases of the junction left unmatched. This CDR3 is CASSLYSSGSGELFF. For the CDR3, the DNA is TGTGCCAGCAGCTTATACTCTAGCGGGAGTGGGGAGCTGTTTTTT.

The chain combines TRBV20-1 with TRBJ1-6; D ambiguous. From germline, CDR1 is DFQATT and CDR2 SNEGSKA (reference sequence). The CDR3 has 11 amino acids. The ends were cut back, 4 bases at V and 14 bases at J, with 12 bases in the middle. The CDR3 sequence is CSATSLESLHF. The CDR3 region has the DNA TGCAGTGCTACGTCCCTTGAGTCCCTCCACTTT.

This chain links TRBV12-3 or TRBV12-4 with TRBJ1-1, with D perhaps TRBD1 (5 bases). The V gene lost 6 bases and the J gene lost 2 bases, with 10 bases spanning the gap. The CDR3 spans 13 residues. The CDR3 here is CASRGTFNTEAFF. Written as DNA, the CDR3 is TGTGCCAGCAGGGGGACTTTTAACACTGAAGCTTTCTTT.